Below, 19 T cell receptor beta chains from the same sample are listed, as sequenced in a study of blood T cells in healthy people across ages. Primers used in a second PCR of roughly 6 to 12 cycles were a sample-barcoded 5' primer and a J-beta primer mix. TCRdb reprocessed the 5' RACE reads with MiXCR, giving one entry per CDR3 protein. The data hold about 970,000 distinct CDR3 sequences, with 45% to 60% observed a single time. The sequencing sample was made of blood. Every receptor here comes from a woman aged 60 to 75 in good health.

V gene TRBV20-1 combines with J gene TRBJ1-1, with D unclear. In germline, CDR1 is DFQATT, CDR2 SNEGSKA (reference sequence). The CDR3 runs 11 residues. The CDR3, as DNA: TGCGTTTTGGAACAGAACACTGAAGCTTTCTTT. It yields the protein CVLEQNTEAFF.

In the case of this clonotype: Being one base from a much bigger clone, this may be a read error. The chain joins TRBV5-5 to TRBJ1-1; D perhaps matches TRBD1 (5 bases). V lost 0 bases and J lost 4, with 10 bases in between. There are 14 residues in the CDR3. CDR1 SGHKS and CDR2 YYEKEE come from the germline V gene (reference sequence). The CDR3 loop reads CASSLGGRSTEAFF. Written as DNA, the CDR3 is TGTGCCAGCAGCTTGGGGGGGAGGAGCACTGAAGCTTTCTTT.

The chain joins TRBV9 to TRBJ1-1; D gene ambiguous. CDR1 is SGDLS and CDR2 is YYNGEE in the germline V gene. The CDR3 has 17 residues. V was clipped by 4 bases and J by 0 bases, with 19 bases between them. DNA for the CDR3: TGTGCCAGCAGCCCCACATTCGGTAACCTATTGAACACTGAAGCTTTCTTT. Protein sequence: CASSPTFGNLLNTEAFF.

This clonotype was seen a few times. The rearrangement joins TRBV29-1 to TRBJ2-7, with TRBD2 as a possible D gene (6 bases). Trimming pared 4 bases from V and 5 bases from J, leaving 18 bases between. Germline CDR1 SQVTM, CDR2 ANQGSEA. The CDR3 length is 14 residues. The CDR3 DNA is TGCAGCGTTGGTTGGACGGGAGTAACCAACGAGCAGTACTTC. Its protein product is CSVGWTGVTNEQYF.

V and J are TRBV27 and TRBJ1-5, with D unresolved. V lost 3 bases to trimming and J lost 4 bases, with 7 bases between them. Germline V lookup: CDR1 MNHEY, CDR2 SMNVEV (reference sequence). The CDR3 runs to 13 residues. CDR3 loop: CASSFTRNQPQHF. In nucleotides, the CDR3 is TGTGCCAGCAGTTTCACCAGAAATCAGCCCCAGCATTTT.

This rearrangement joins TRBV27 to TRBJ2-3; 8 nucleotides match TRBD1. V lost 7 bases to trimming and J lost 6 bases; unmatched junction nucleotides: 9. The CDR3 contains 14 residues. CDR1 and CDR2 from the germline V gene are MNHEY and SMNVEV (reference sequence). The CDR3 nucleotides are TGTGCCAGCAACGGACAGGGAGCCTTCGATACGCAGTATTTT. It translates to CASNGQGAFDTQYF.

This clonotype was seen just once. The chain couples TRBV5-6 to TRBJ2-4, with 9 bases lining up with TRBD2. The length of the CDR3 is 16 residues. Trimming cost V 4 bases and J 5 bases; bases outside gene matches: 10. Germline values: CDR1 SGHDT, CDR2 YYEEEE. CDR3: CASSQLAGEEENIQYF. DNA of the CDR3: TGTGCCAGCAGCCAATTAGCGGGAGAGGAAGAAAACATTCAGTACTTC.

This chain links TRBV20-1 with TRBJ2-5, with D uncertain. CDR1 and CDR2 (germline): DFQATT, SNEGSKA (reference sequence). The V end was cut by 6 bases, the J end by 3 bases, with 17 bases between. The CDR3 extends over 14 amino acids. The CDR3 is CSAKKPPAKETQYF. The CDR3 DNA reads TGCAGTGCCAAAAAGCCTCCTGCGAAAGAGACCCAGTACTTC.

The chain couples TRBV20-1 to TRBJ2-5, with TRBD1 matching over 8 bases. Near its end, the DNA agrees better with TRBJ2-7, so the J call may be wrong. This CDR3 is built from 14 residues. Germline values: CDR1 DFQATT, CDR2 SNEGSKA (reference sequence). The CDR3 loop reads CSAEEPGQVYEQYF. The CDR3 DNA is TGCAGTGCTGAGGAACCGGGACAGGTCTACGAGCAGTACTTC.

This chain links TRBV7-8 with TRBJ1-1, with D tentatively TRBD1 (6 bases). CDR1 and CDR2 from the germline V gene are SGHVS and FQNEAQ. Trimming pared 4 bases from V and 1 base from J, leaving 13 bases between. The CDR3 sequence is 15 residues long. CDR3 protein: CASSSGGTPNTEAFF. The DNA of the CDR3 is TGTGCCAGCAGCTCGGGAGGGACACCGAACACTGAAGCTTTCTTT.

The chain is built from TRBV20-1 and TRBJ1-6; tentatively, D is TRBD1 (6 bases). Germline V gene sequence: CDR1 DFQATT, CDR2 SNEGSKA (reference sequence). CDR3 size: 13 residues. Trimming removed 4 bases at V and 7 bases at J, with 11 bases between. CDR3 DNA: TGCAGTGCTATGGGCAGGGGAAATTCACCCCTCCACTTT. It codes for CSAMGRGNSPLHF.

The sample holds many counts of this clonotype. The chain uses TRBV15 and TRBJ2-1; 7 bases agree with TRBD2. V shed 0 bases and J 11 bases; nucleotides not matched to a gene: 13. This CDR3 region has 16 residues. Germline V gives CDR1 LNHNV, CDR2 YYDKDF (reference sequence). CDR3 sequence: CATSRDTEGGAMKQFF. In DNA, the CDR3 is TGTGCCACCAGCAGAGATACGGAGGGAGGGGCAATGAAGCAGTTCTTC. Variable domain in full (rest from reference TRBV15 and TRBJ2-1): DAMVIQNPRYQVTQFGKPVTLSCSQTLNHNVMYWYQQKSSQAPKLLFHYYDKDFNNEADTPDNFQSRRPNTSFCFLDIRSPGLGDTAMYLCATSRDTEGGAMKQFFGPGTRLTVL.

The chain recombines TRBV18 with TRBJ2-7; TRBD1 or TRBD2 may be the D gene (5 bases each). This CDR3 has 14 amino acids. Trimming took 3 bases from V and 3 from J, leaving 12 bases between them. From germline, CDR1 is KGHSH and CDR2 LQKENI. The CDR3 DNA sequence: TGTGCCAGCTCACCGTCGTTGGGGGACTACGAGCAGTACTTC. This sequence encodes CASSPSLGDYEQYF.

At least ten counts were recorded for this clonotype. This chain links TRBV29-1 with TRBJ2-7; TRBD2 is a possible D gene (6 bases). The CDR3 runs to 12 residues. V lost 7 bases and J 1 base, leaving 11 bases between the germline ends. CDR1 is SQVTM, CDR2 ANQGSEA, per germline. The CDR3 DNA reads TGCAGCGCCGGAGGGGCGTCCTACGAGCAGTACTTC. Residues: CSAGGASYEQYF.

This clonotype was observed a few times. This chain links TRBV9 with TRBJ2-1; 10 bases match TRBD2. Trimming at V came to 0 bases and at J to 7 bases, leaving 10 bases not matched to a gene. CDR3 length: 17 amino acids. Germline values: CDR1 SGDLS, CDR2 YYNGEE. The CDR3 is CASSVDGQREGQNEQFF. The CDR3 DNA sequence: TGTGCCAGCAGCGTAGACGGGCAGCGGGAGGGCCAGAATGAGCAGTTCTTC. The full variable domain, rest sourced from reference TRBV9 and TRBJ2-1, is DSGVTQTPKHLITATGQRVTLRCSPRSGDLSVYWYQQSLDQGLQFLIQYYNGEERAKGNILERFSAQQFPDLHSELNLSSLELGDSALYFCASSVDGQREGQNEQFFGPGTRLTVL.

In its sample, this clonotype was seen a few times. The V and J genes are TRBV6-2 or TRBV6-3 and TRBJ1-1; weak D call: TRBD1 (6 bases). Trimming removed 5 bases at V and 2 bases at J, with 21 bases between. This CDR3 comprises 17 residues. The germline gives CDR1 MNHEY, CDR2 SVGEGT. The CDR3: CASSDRHRVRLNTEAFF. The CDR3 region has the DNA TGTGCCAGCAGTGACCGCCACAGGGTTCGGCTTAACACTGAAGCTTTCTTT.

This chain links TRBV20-1 with TRBJ1-2; possibly TRBD1 for D (6 bases). The germline V gene has CDR1 DFQATT and CDR2 SNEGSKA (reference sequence). The CDR3 length is 13 residues. CDR3 sequence: CSFSTAGAGGYTF. The CDR3 DNA reads TGCAGCTTCTCCACGGCGGGGGCTGGTGGCTACACCTTC.

The V call is TRBV20-1, the J call TRBJ1-2; 10 bases are shared with TRBD1. V lost 3 bases to trimming and J lost 9 bases; unmatched junction nucleotides: 4. The CDR3 covers 12 residues. CDR1 is DFQATT, CDR2 SNEGSKA, per germline (reference sequence). The chain's CDR3 is CSAREDRGSYTF. CDR3 DNA: TGCAGTGCTAGGGAGGACAGGGGGAGCTACACCTTC.

V gene TRBV7-2 combines with J gene TRBJ2-5; 9 bases match TRBD2. Trimming cost V 6 bases and J 4 bases; bases outside gene matches: 6. Germline CDR1 and CDR2: SGHTA and FQGNSA. This CDR3 is 14 amino acids long. The CDR3 DNA is TGTGCCAGCAGTGCTAGCGGGATCTTAGAGACCCAGTACTTC. It translates to CASSASGILETQYF.